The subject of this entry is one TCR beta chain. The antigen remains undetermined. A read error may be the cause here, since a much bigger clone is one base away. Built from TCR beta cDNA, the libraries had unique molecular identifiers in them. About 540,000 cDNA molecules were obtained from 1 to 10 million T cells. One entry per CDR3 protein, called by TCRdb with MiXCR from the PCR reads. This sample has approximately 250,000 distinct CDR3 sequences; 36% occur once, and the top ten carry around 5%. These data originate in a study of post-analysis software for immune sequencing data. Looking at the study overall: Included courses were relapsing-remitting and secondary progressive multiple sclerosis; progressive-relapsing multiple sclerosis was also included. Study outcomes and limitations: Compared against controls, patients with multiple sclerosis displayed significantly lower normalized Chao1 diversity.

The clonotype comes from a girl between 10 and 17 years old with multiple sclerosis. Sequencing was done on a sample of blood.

CDR3 loop: CSARDRNRTYGYTF. The CDR3, as DNA: TGCAGTGCTAGAGACCGAAATCGGACCTATGGCTACACCTTC. The chain carries TRBV20-1 and TRBJ1-2; D not resolved. V lost 0 bases to trimming and J lost 4 bases, with 12 bases between them. This CDR3 has 14 residues. Germline V CDR1 and CDR2: DFQATT, SNEGSKA (reference sequence).